A selection of T cell receptor beta chains follows, all from one sample in a study of T cells in Graves' hyperthyroidism and ophthalmopathy. TCRdb re-called the multiplex PCR reads with MiXCR, one entry per CDR3 protein. The sample comprises hundreds of thousands of distinct CDR3 sequences, about a sixth of which are singletons, and roughly 15% rests with the top ten. The sequenced sample was blood. These TCRs come from a woman younger than 35 with Graves' hyperthyroidism. Both conserved end residues are part of each CDR3. A D gene is named only where the DNA matches it firmly. Size tells how often a clone was seen (once, few, many) or the class of an expanded clone, and some rows leave it out.

cdr3_nt: TGTGCCAGCAGTTCCCCGGGCCAATATGGCTACACCTTC
cdr3_aa: CASSSPGQYGYTF
v_call: TRBV6-1
d_call: -
clone_size: many
j_call: TRBJ1-2

cdr3_nt: TGTGCCACCCACCTCTCCTACGAGCAGTACTTC
cdr3_aa: CATHLSYEQYF
v_call: TRBV6-1
d_call: -
clone_size: few
j_call: TRBJ2-7

cdr3_nt: TGTGCCAGCAGCCCCCCACTAGCGGGGGGCGCAGATACGCAGTATTTT
cdr3_aa: CASSPPLAGGADTQYF
v_call: TRBV28
d_call: TRBD2
clone_size: -
j_call: TRBJ2-3

cdr3_nt: TGTGCCAGCAGCTTCGTTGGGACTAGACTTTATGAGCAGTTCTTC
cdr3_aa: CASSFVGTRLYEQFF
v_call: TRBV11-2
d_call: TRBD2
clone_size: many
j_call: TRBJ2-1

cdr3_nt: TGTGCCAGCAGTCGCTCCCCTAGCGGAGGCTACAATGAGCAGTTCTTC
cdr3_aa: CASSRSPSGGYNEQFF
v_call: TRBV2
d_call: TRBD2
clone_size: many
j_call: TRBJ2-1

cdr3_nt: TGTGCCACCAGTGATTCTTCCTCCTACAATGAGCAGTTCTTC
cdr3_aa: CATSDSSSYNEQFF
v_call: TRBV24-1
d_call: -
clone_size: few
j_call: TRBJ2-1

cdr3_nt: TGTGCCAGCAGTGAGAGGGGTGGGATGAACACTGAAGCTTTCTTT
cdr3_aa: CASSERGGMNTEAFF
v_call: TRBV28
d_call: -
clone_size: many
j_call: TRBJ1-1

cdr3_nt: TGTGCCATCAGTGAGTCGTTGCGGGACAACTCTGGAAACACCATATATTTT
cdr3_aa: CAISESLRDNSGNTIYF
v_call: TRBV10-3
d_call: -
clone_size: -
j_call: TRBJ1-3

cdr3_nt: TGTGCCAGCAGTGAGAACAGGGGAAAGCCCTACGAGCAGTACTTC
cdr3_aa: CASSENRGKPYEQYF
v_call: TRBV2
d_call: TRBD1
clone_size: -
j_call: TRBJ2-7

cdr3_nt: TGTGCCAGTAGTATGAGGGGGGATGGGACCCAGTACTTC
cdr3_aa: CASSMRGDGTQYF
v_call: TRBV19
d_call: -
clone_size: -
j_call: TRBJ2-5

cdr3_nt: TGTGCCACCAGTGATTCCGGGAGGGGGCAGCCCCAGCATTTT
cdr3_aa: CATSDSGRGQPQHF
v_call: TRBV24-1
d_call: -
clone_size: few
j_call: TRBJ1-5

cdr3_nt: TGCAGTGCTAGTGAGCCAAGGTCCCAATCAGAGCCCCAGCATTTT
cdr3_aa: CSASEPRSQSEPQHF
v_call: TRBV20-1
d_call: -
clone_size: many
j_call: TRBJ1-5

cdr3_nt: TGTGCCAGCTCAACCCAAGAACTGAATAATGAAAAACTGTTTTTT
cdr3_aa: CASSTQELNNEKLFF
v_call: TRBV18
d_call: -
clone_size: many
j_call: TRBJ1-4

cdr3_nt: TGTGCCACCAGTGAGCCCGGGACAGGGGTCTCGAAACAGTACTTC
cdr3_aa: CATSEPGTGVSKQYF
v_call: TRBV24-1
d_call: TRBD1
clone_size: many
j_call: TRBJ2-5

cdr3_nt: TGTGCCATCAGTGGACTAGCGGGCAACCTCTCCTCGGGGCGAAAGCAGTTCTTC
cdr3_aa: CAISGLAGNLSSGRKQFF
v_call: TRBV10-3
d_call: TRBD2
clone_size: -
j_call: TRBJ2-1

cdr3_nt: TGTGCCAGCAGTGACTCTAGCGGGGGGGCCACAGATACGCAGTATTTT
cdr3_aa: CASSDSSGGATDTQYF
v_call: TRBV6-4
d_call: TRBD2
clone_size: -
j_call: TRBJ2-3

cdr3_nt: TGCAGTGCTAGGGCAGGGGCGCGCCAAGATCAGCCCCAGCATTTT
cdr3_aa: CSARAGARQDQPQHF
v_call: TRBV20-1
d_call: -
clone_size: many
j_call: TRBJ1-5

cdr3_nt: TGTGCCAGCAGTTTATGGGGGACTAGCGGAATCAATGAGCAGTTCTTC
cdr3_aa: CASSLWGTSGINEQFF
v_call: TRBV27
d_call: TRBD2
clone_size: many
j_call: TRBJ2-1

cdr3_nt: TGTGCCAGCAGTTTGGGACTAGCCGGACCAGAGACCCAGTACTTC
cdr3_aa: CASSLGLAGPETQYF
v_call: TRBV6-2/TRBV6-3
d_call: TRBD2
clone_size: -
j_call: TRBJ2-5

cdr3_nt: TGCAGTGCCCTGGTCCTAGCGGATACCAGGAGGGCGACAGATACGCAGTATTTT
cdr3_aa: CSALVLADTRRATDTQYF
v_call: TRBV20-1
d_call: TRBD2
clone_size: many
j_call: TRBJ2-3

cdr3_nt: TGCGCCAGCAGCTTGGCCGGGACAGGGGGAGCTTTCTTT
cdr3_aa: CASSLAGTGGAFF
v_call: TRBV5-1
d_call: TRBD1
clone_size: -
j_call: TRBJ1-1

cdr3_nt: TGTGCCAGCAGTGAGAGGGGAGGCGTTAATGAAAAACTGTTTTTT
cdr3_aa: CASSERGGVNEKLFF
v_call: TRBV6-1
d_call: -
clone_size: many
j_call: TRBJ1-4

cdr3_nt: TGTGCCAGCAGTCAGGGGGAGGGTTATAATTCACCCCTCCACTTT
cdr3_aa: CASSQGEGYNSPLHF
v_call: TRBV6-1
d_call: TRBD1
clone_size: -
j_call: TRBJ1-6

cdr3_nt: TGTGCCAGCAGCTTGGCCTCGGGGGGGACTAGCACAGATACGCAGTATTTT
cdr3_aa: CASSLASGGTSTDTQYF
v_call: TRBV11-2
d_call: TRBD2
clone_size: many
j_call: TRBJ2-3

cdr3_nt: TGTGCCAGCGTGCGACTAGCGGGAAGCAAGGGTGAGCAGTTCTTC
cdr3_aa: CASVRLAGSKGEQFF
v_call: TRBV7-2
d_call: TRBD2
clone_size: -
j_call: TRBJ2-1

cdr3_nt: TGTGCCAGCAGCCAGCTCCCCCGACTAGGGTACGAGCAGTACTTC
cdr3_aa: CASSQLPRLGYEQYF
v_call: TRBV3-1
d_call: -
clone_size: many
j_call: TRBJ2-7

cdr3_nt: TGTGCCAGCTCATGGAGTAGCGGGAGGGCCGCAACCAAAAACATTCAGTACTTC
cdr3_aa: CASSWSSGRAATKNIQYF
v_call: TRBV18
d_call: TRBD2
clone_size: -
j_call: TRBJ2-4

cdr3_nt: TGTGCCAGCAGTCGGGGGGTACAAACGAGGGAGCAGTACTTC
cdr3_aa: CASSRGVQTREQYF
v_call: TRBV6-1
d_call: TRBD2
clone_size: many
j_call: TRBJ2-7

cdr3_nt: TGTGTCAGCAGCCGTGGGATAGCGGGCACAGATACGCAGTATTTT
cdr3_aa: CVSSRGIAGTDTQYF
v_call: TRBV3-1
d_call: -
clone_size: -
j_call: TRBJ2-3

cdr3_nt: TGCAGCGCCAGAGGGACGGGCGTTATGGCTGAAGCTTTCTTT
cdr3_aa: CSARGTGVMAEAFF
v_call: TRBV29-1
d_call: -
clone_size: -
j_call: TRBJ1-1

cdr3_nt: TGCGCCAGCAGCCAAAAGACAGACTACACTGAAGCTTTCTTT
cdr3_aa: CASSQKTDYTEAFF
v_call: TRBV4-3
d_call: -
clone_size: -
j_call: TRBJ1-1

cdr3_nt: TGTGCCAGCAGAAAACGGGCTAGCGGTTCCTACAATGAGCAGTTCTTC
cdr3_aa: CASRKRASGSYNEQFF
v_call: TRBV3-1
d_call: TRBD2
clone_size: many
j_call: TRBJ2-1

cdr3_nt: TGTGCCATCAGTTCCACGGGTTTCCAAGCTTTCTTT
cdr3_aa: CAISSTGFQAFF
v_call: TRBV10-3
d_call: -
clone_size: -
j_call: TRBJ1-1

cdr3_nt: TGTGCCAGCAGTTACTCGCGGGCCGTCTACAATGAGCAGTTCTTC
cdr3_aa: CASSYSRAVYNEQFF
v_call: TRBV6-2/TRBV6-3
d_call: -
clone_size: -
j_call: TRBJ2-1

cdr3_nt: TGTGCCAGCAGTTTTCGATCAGGGATCGAGCAGTACTTC
cdr3_aa: CASSFRSGIEQYF
v_call: TRBV27
d_call: -
clone_size: many
j_call: TRBJ2-7

cdr3_nt: TGCAGTGCTAGGTATAGCGGGGGGTGGAATGAGCAGTTCTTC
cdr3_aa: CSARYSGGWNEQFF
v_call: TRBV20-1
d_call: TRBD2
clone_size: many
j_call: TRBJ2-1

cdr3_nt: TGTGCCTGTGAGGGAATTTCCTACGAGCAGTACTTC
cdr3_aa: CACEGISYEQYF
v_call: TRBV2
d_call: -
clone_size: many
j_call: TRBJ2-7

cdr3_nt: TGTGCCAGCAGCTTAGGTAGCGGGGCACAGTTCTTC
cdr3_aa: CASSLGSGAQFF
v_call: TRBV11-3
d_call: TRBD2
clone_size: many
j_call: TRBJ2-1

cdr3_nt: TGTGCCAGCAGCTTAGCAGATACCGGGACAGGGCCGTATTTT
cdr3_aa: CASSLADTGTGPYF
v_call: TRBV7-3
d_call: TRBD1
clone_size: -
j_call: TRBJ2-3

cdr3_nt: TGTGCCAGTAGTGGGGAGCAGCGGGGGCTCGTCTACGAGCAGTACTTC
cdr3_aa: CASSGEQRGLVYEQYF
v_call: TRBV7-2
d_call: TRBD2
clone_size: few
j_call: TRBJ2-7

cdr3_nt: TGCAGCGTGGAGAAAGGGGGGGGGGTCTCTGGGGCCAACGTCCTGACTTTC
cdr3_aa: CSVEKGGGVSGANVLTF
v_call: TRBV29-1
d_call: -
clone_size: few
j_call: TRBJ2-6

cdr3_nt: TGTGCCAGCAGTACACAGGGGGTCCTAAAGTCTTATGAGCAGTTCTTC
cdr3_aa: CASSTQGVLKSYEQFF
v_call: TRBV11-2
d_call: TRBD1
clone_size: -
j_call: TRBJ2-1

cdr3_nt: TGTGCCAGCAGTTTACGGGACGCCGTAGCCAAAAACATTCAGTACTTC
cdr3_aa: CASSLRDAVAKNIQYF
v_call: TRBV6-5
d_call: -
clone_size: -
j_call: TRBJ2-4

cdr3_nt: TGTGCCAGCAGGTCCGGGACCCAACTGAACTACGAGCAGTACTTC
cdr3_aa: CASRSGTQLNYEQYF
v_call: TRBV12-3/TRBV12-4
d_call: -
clone_size: -
j_call: TRBJ2-7

cdr3_nt: TGTGCCAGCAATCCGAAGGGGGCTCGTGATACGCAGTATTTT
cdr3_aa: CASNPKGARDTQYF
v_call: TRBV6-1
d_call: TRBD1
clone_size: many
j_call: TRBJ2-3

cdr3_nt: TGTGCCAGCAGTGATTCGGGGGTGAAAGAAAAACTGTTTTTT
cdr3_aa: CASSDSGVKEKLFF
v_call: TRBV2
d_call: -
clone_size: many
j_call: TRBJ1-4

cdr3_nt: TGTGCCAGCAGTGAATCCCCGGGACAGGAGGATCTGAGCTCTGGAAACACCATATATTTT
cdr3_aa: CASSESPGQEDLSSGNTIYF
v_call: TRBV25-1
d_call: TRBD1
clone_size: few
j_call: TRBJ1-3

cdr3_nt: TGTGCCAGCACTCTTTTCCGGGCTGTAGAGGGCTCCTACAATGAGCAGTTCTTC
cdr3_aa: CASTLFRAVEGSYNEQFF
v_call: TRBV7-2
d_call: -
clone_size: -
j_call: TRBJ2-1

cdr3_nt: TGTGCCAGTAGTATACCTCAACAGCCCCAGCATTTT
cdr3_aa: CASSIPQQPQHF
v_call: TRBV19
d_call: -
clone_size: -
j_call: TRBJ1-5

cdr3_nt: TGTGCCAGCAGCCCCCGCGGGAGTTACACTGAAGCTTTCTTT
cdr3_aa: CASSPRGSYTEAFF
v_call: TRBV6-1
d_call: -
clone_size: many
j_call: TRBJ1-1

cdr3_nt: TGCAGCGTTGAATCCGGGGAGCAGTTCTTC
cdr3_aa: CSVESGEQFF
v_call: TRBV29-1
d_call: -
clone_size: -
j_call: TRBJ2-1

cdr3_nt: TGTGCCAGCAGTGAATACCGCAGGGGGAACACTGAAGCTTTCTTT
cdr3_aa: CASSEYRRGNTEAFF
v_call: TRBV25-1
d_call: -
clone_size: few
j_call: TRBJ1-1

cdr3_nt: TGTGCCAGCAGCGTTAGCGGGGCCGGGAACACTGAAGCTTTCTTT
cdr3_aa: CASSVSGAGNTEAFF
v_call: TRBV9
d_call: -
clone_size: few
j_call: TRBJ1-1

cdr3_nt: TGTGCCAGCAGCCGTACCCCTGGTCCAGCAAAAGATACGCAGTATTTT
cdr3_aa: CASSRTPGPAKDTQYF
v_call: TRBV11-2
d_call: -
clone_size: few
j_call: TRBJ2-3

cdr3_nt: TGTGCTAGTGGAGGGAGAGGGAACACTGAAGCTTTCTTT
cdr3_aa: CASGGRGNTEAFF
v_call: TRBV12-5
d_call: -
clone_size: few
j_call: TRBJ1-1

cdr3_nt: TGTGCCAGCAGCTTAGAGGGGCAGCGTGGCCAGTACTTC
cdr3_aa: CASSLEGQRGQYF
v_call: TRBV7-6
d_call: -
clone_size: -
j_call: TRBJ2-5

cdr3_nt: TGTGCCAGCAGCTTAGGGAGATCGCAGTATTTT
cdr3_aa: CASSLGRSQYF
v_call: TRBV11-1
d_call: -
clone_size: many
j_call: TRBJ2-3

cdr3_nt: TGCAGTGCTAGAGGGCAGGGGCGGAATTCACCCCTCCACTTT
cdr3_aa: CSARGQGRNSPLHF
v_call: TRBV20-1
d_call: -
clone_size: many
j_call: TRBJ1-6

cdr3_nt: TGTGCCATCACGGGACGTTCGAACACCGGGGAGCTGTTTTTT
cdr3_aa: CAITGRSNTGELFF
v_call: TRBV7-2
d_call: -
clone_size: few
j_call: TRBJ2-2

cdr3_nt: TGTGCCAGCAGTTTTCAAGGGGCGGGCTATGGCTACACCTTC
cdr3_aa: CASSFQGAGYGYTF
v_call: TRBV12-3/TRBV12-4
d_call: -
clone_size: -
j_call: TRBJ1-2